The 16 T cell receptor beta chains below were found in one sample sequenced in a study of regulatory T cells in long-lasting Graves disease. Both iRepertoire HTBI primers and Arm-PCR of CDR3 regions were used to build the TCR beta libraries. Each CDR3 protein gets one entry after TCRdb re-called the multiplex PCR reads with MiXCR. The sample consists of fewer than 650,000 distinct CDR3 sequences, more than 15% of them appearing once. Indicated time point: newly diagnosed GD, antithyroid drugs for less than 3 months. Construction of the TCR library relied on RNA isolated from PBMCs. These same records also appear under a second study, on T cells in Graves' hyperthyroidism and ophthalmopathy.

Specimen: peripheral blood mononuclear cells (PBMCs), collected at new diagnosis, from a patient treated with antithyroid drugs. Receptor source: a man younger than 35 with Graves disease.

This clonotype was detected ten times or more. The J gene is TRBJ2-5, the V gene TRBV28; the D gene is possibly TRBD1 (6 bases). This CDR3 spans 13 amino acids. V dropped 7 bases and J dropped 2 bases, with 11 bases sitting between them. The germline V gene has CDR1 MDHEN and CDR2 SYDVKM. CDR3 sequence (DNA): TGTGCCAGCACCCAGGGGACACAAGAGACCCAGTACTTC. This sequence encodes CASTQGTQETQYF.

There are many counts of this clonotype. The chain is built from TRBV11-2 and TRBJ2-1; 11 positions agree with TRBD1. Germline assignment: CDR1 SGHAT and CDR2 FQNNGV. V trimming: 7 bases; J trimming: 7 bases; junction bases outside the gene matches: 9. CDR3 length equals 15 residues. The CDR3 region is CASTPDRGRRNEQFF. The DNA of the CDR3 is TGTGCCAGCACCCCGGACAGGGGGCGGCGAAATGAGCAGTTCTTC.

This clonotype was detected ten times or more. The chain uses TRBV28 and TRBJ2-7; 9 nucleotides agree with TRBD1. The CDR3 runs 15 residues. V shed 0 bases and J 3 bases; nucleotides not matched to a gene: 3. Germline V gene data show CDR1 as MDHEN and CDR2 as SYDVKM. CDR3 DNA: TGTGCCAGCAGTTTATGGACAGGGGGGAGCTACGAGCAGTACTTC. It encodes CASSLWTGGSYEQYF. The full variable domain, its missing parts supplied by reference TRBV28 and TRBJ2-7, is DVKVTQSSRYLVKRTGEKVFLECVQDMDHENMFWYRQDPGLGLRLIYFSYDVKMKEKGDIPEGYSVSREKKERFSLILESASTNQTSMYLCASSLWTGGSYEQYFGPGTRLTVT.

J is TRBJ1-2 and V is TRBV30, with D hard to call. The V end was cut by 4 bases, the J end by 3 bases, with 9 bases between. Germline V lookup: CDR1 GTSNPN, CDR2 SVGIG (reference sequence). This CDR3 is built from 12 residues. The DNA for the CDR3 is TGTGCCTGGAACGCGGAGGACTATGGCTACACCTTC. Translating gives CAWNAEDYGYTF.

The chain recombines TRBV2 with TRBJ2-1; D perhaps matches TRBD1 (6 bases). The CDR3 extends over 14 amino acids. Trimming cost V 8 bases and J 10 bases, with 21 bases left between them. Germline CDR1 reads SNHLY; CDR2 reads FYNNEI. This chain's CDR3 is CASWGLGGTYEQFF. CDR3 nucleotides: TGTGCCAGCTGGGGGCTAGGCGGTACCTACGAGCAGTTCTTC.

This clonotype was observed a few times. J is TRBJ2-5 and V is TRBV29-1; TRBD1 or TRBD2 may be the D gene (5 bases each). CDR1 is SQVTM and CDR2 is ANQGSEA in the germline V gene. The CDR3 runs to 13 residues. Trimming removed 7 bases from V and 1 base from J, with 13 bases in between. In DNA form, the CDR3 reads TGCAGCGCTGCCCCCGGGACCCAAGAGACCCAGTACTTC. It encodes CSAAPGTQETQYF.

This clonotype appeared many times. J is TRBJ1-2 and V is TRBV7-2, with a possible D match to TRBD1 (5 bases). Between the trimmed V and J ends, which lost 2 bases and 8 bases, there was a span of 12 bases. Germline V lookup: CDR1 SGHTA, CDR2 FQGNSA. The CDR3 sequence is 13 residues long. The CDR3, as DNA: TGTGCCAGCAGCTTAACCGGGGCGGACGGCTACACCTTC. The encoded protein is CASSLTGADGYTF.

This clonotype was counted ten times or more. The chain uses TRBV20-1 and TRBJ2-7, with D perhaps TRBD2 (5 bases). Between the trimmed V and J ends, which lost 0 bases and 6 bases, there was a span of 12 bases. The CDR3 is 13 residues long. Germline lookup yields CDR1 DFQATT and CDR2 SNEGSKA (reference sequence). This chain's CDR3 is CSAREPGMAEQYF. In DNA form, the CDR3 reads TGCAGTGCTAGAGAGCCCGGGATGGCCGAGCAGTACTTC.

This clonotype was recorded many times. The chain links TRBV6-1 to TRBJ2-1; D might be TRBD1 or TRBD2, each matching 6 bases. Trimming left V 9 bases short and J 10 bases short, with 31 bases between. CDR1 and CDR2 from the germline V gene are MNHNS and SASEGT. This CDR3 has 17 amino acids. CDR3 region: CASDPTMGGGDPGEQFF. CDR3 nucleotides: TGTGCCAGTGACCCGACCATGGGGGGCGGGGACCCGGGGGAGCAGTTCTTC.

The chain is built from TRBV3-1 and TRBJ2-7; D remains unclear. CDR3 length: 15 residues. The V and J ends lost 1 base and 2 bases respectively, with 12 bases between them. Germline CDR1 is LGHDT and CDR2 is YNNKEL (reference sequence). The CDR3 loop reads CASSQATIRAYEQYF. The CDR3 region has the DNA TGTGCCAGCAGCCAAGCCACCATCCGGGCCTACGAGCAGTACTTC.

This clonotype showed up many times. The rearrangement joins TRBV27 to TRBJ2-7; TRBD1 aligns across 10 bases. V dropped 4 bases and J dropped 2; count of bases not matched to a gene: 8. The germline CDR1 and CDR2 sequences are MNHEY and SMNVEV (reference sequence). The CDR3 loop spans 16 amino acids. For the CDR3, the DNA is TGTGCCAGCAGTTCGCGACAGGGGGCGAACCCCTACGAGCAGTACTTC. It yields the protein CASSSRQGANPYEQYF.

The chain carries TRBV3-1 and TRBJ2-5; D is ambiguous. V was cut by 7 bases and J by 2 bases, with 17 bases left in between. Germline CDR1 LGHDT, CDR2 YNNKEL (reference sequence). The CDR3 covers 15 residues. The CDR3 spells CASNQRRSLQETQYF. The CDR3 region has the DNA TGTGCCAGCAATCAGCGACGCAGCCTTCAAGAGACCCAGTACTTC.

V and J are TRBV20-1 and TRBJ2-2, with TRBD2 matching 14 bases. CDR1 is DFQATT and CDR2 is SNEGSKA in the germline V gene (reference sequence). The J segment lost 4 bases and the V segment lost 4 bases, leaving 5 bases of the junction unmatched. This CDR3 region has 16 residues. Here the CDR3 reads CSAKGLAGDITGELFF. CDR3 nucleotides: TGCAGTGCTAAGGGACTAGCGGGAGATATCACCGGGGAGCTGTTTTTT.

The J gene is TRBJ2-3, the V gene TRBV10-2, with 10 bases aligning to TRBD1. J lost 0 bases, V lost 8 bases, and 8 bases had no gene match. CDR3 length: 16 amino acids. Germline lookup yields CDR1 WSHSY and CDR2 SAAADI. The CDR3 here is CASLIRTGGSTDTQYF. The CDR3 DNA sequence: TGCGCCAGCTTAATCAGGACAGGGGGTAGCACAGATACGCAGTATTTT.

This sequence joins TRBV20-1 and TRBJ1-1; a weak D match, TRBD1 (5 bases). Germline V gives CDR1 DFQATT, CDR2 SNEGSKA (reference sequence). The CDR3 is 15 amino acids. The V end was cut by 5 bases, the J end by 2 bases, with 18 bases between. The CDR3 sequence: CSAPARGALNTEAFF. Written as DNA, the CDR3 is TGCAGTGCTCCTGCACGAGGGGCACTTAACACTGAAGCTTTCTTT.

This clonotype showed up many times. This chain connects TRBV12-3 or TRBV12-4 to TRBJ2-7, with D possibly being TRBD1 (5 bases). The CDR3 runs 13 residues. V was shortened by 7 bases and J by 1 base, with 11 bases between the two germline ends. The DNA of the CDR3 is TGTGCCAGCACCCCAGGGATATCCTACGAGCAGTACTTC. The encoded protein is CASTPGISYEQYF.